Listed here are 20 T cell receptor beta chains from one sample, sequenced in a study of blood T cell repertoires in COVID-19. TCRdb keeps only in-frame clones here, not all; method: immunoSEQ multiplex PCR. The table records 250,000 to 350,000 clones, roughly 88% of them present only once. The specimen was PBMCs or T cells enriched from blood (not recorded which). These receptors originate from a woman aged 30 to 39 who had recovered from COVID-19.

CDR3: CASRLAGNTGELFF. The DNA of the CDR3 is TGCGCCAGCAGACTAGCGGGGAACACCGGGGAGCTGTTTTTT. The chain joins TRBV5-1 to TRBJ2-2, with 9 bases lining up with TRBD2. Germline V gives CDR1 SGHRS, CDR2 YFSETQ. Trimming at V came to 5 bases and at J to 1 base, leaving 0 bases not matched to a gene. This CDR3 has 14 amino acids.

J is TRBJ1-2 and V is TRBV4-3, with TRBD1 matching over 8 bases. Trimming cost V 0 bases and J 8 bases; bases outside gene matches: 8. This CDR3 contains 15 residues. Germline lookup yields CDR1 LGHNA and CDR2 YSLEER. The DNA for the CDR3 is TGCGCCAGCAGCCAAGATGCAGGGGGCGCGAGGGGCTACACCTTC. As protein: CASSQDAGGARGYTF.

This clone was counted a single time. J is TRBJ1-4 and V is TRBV2; maybe TRBD1 (5 bases). This CDR3 spans 15 amino acids. V was trimmed by 3 bases and J by 5 bases, leaving 13 bases between them. Germline V gene data show CDR1 as SNHLY and CDR2 as FYNNEI. CDR3 coding DNA: TGTGCCAGCAGTGACCTCGGACGGGGGAATGAAAAACTGTTTTTT. Its protein product is CASSDLGRGNEKLFF.

The rearrangement links TRBV5-1 to TRBJ2-1; D possibly corresponds to TRBD2 (6 bases). This CDR3 has 17 amino acids. The ends were cut back, 4 bases at V and 1 base at J, with 18 bases in the middle. Germline-derived CDR1 and CDR2 are SGHRS and YFSETQ. The chain's CDR3 is CASSDRLGEGSYNEQFF. The CDR3 DNA follows: TGCGCCAGCAGCGATCGACTAGGGGAAGGATCCTACAATGAGCAGTTCTTC. Full variable domain (rest looked up from reference TRBV5-1 and TRBJ2-1): KAGVTQTPRYLIKTRGQQVTLSCSPISGHRSVSWYQQTPGQGLQFLFEYFSETQRNKGNFPGRFSGRQFSNSRSEMNVSTLELGDSALYLCASSDRLGEGSYNEQFFGPGTRLTVL.

The genes are TRBV27 and TRBJ2-5; D gene ambiguous. Trimming took off 5 bases at V and 5 bases at J, with 21 bases between the two ends. Looked up from germline, CDR1 is MNHEY and CDR2 is SMNVEV (reference sequence). The CDR3 has 16 amino acids. The CDR3 nucleotides read TGTGCCAGCAGTCTTACCCCTAGATCGCGAAGGGAGACCCAGTACTTC. Translating gives CASSLTPRSRRETQYF.

CDR3 loop: CASRRTETQYF. The CDR3 DNA is TGTGCCAGCAGAAGAACTGAGACCCAGTACTTC. The J gene is TRBJ2-5, the V gene TRBV28; D not certain. Germline values: CDR1 MDHEN, CDR2 SYDVKM. The CDR3 spans 11 residues. With 6 bases removed from V and 5 bases from J, the gap between germline ends came to 7 bases.

This chain links TRBV28 with TRBJ2-7; TRBD1 matches 8 bases. Per the germline V gene, CDR1 is MDHEN and CDR2 is SYDVKM. The CDR3 is 14 amino acids. Trimming at V came to 6 bases and at J to 5 bases, leaving 9 bases not matched to a gene. CDR3 loop: CASSHGQGGHEQYF. In nucleotides, the CDR3 is TGTGCCAGCAGCCACGGACAGGGTGGGCACGAGCAGTACTTC.

The chain links TRBV4-1 to TRBJ1-6; maybe TRBD1 (6 bases). Germline CDR1 is MGHRA and CDR2 is YSYEKL. The V and J ends lost 8 bases and 9 bases respectively, with 26 bases between them. The CDR3 has 17 residues. CDR3 coding DNA: TGCGCCAGCGAACCCCGGGACATCGGAGGTTTTAGTTCACCCCTCCACTTT. It codes for CASEPRDIGGFSSPLHF.

This sequence joins TRBV12-3 or TRBV12-4 and TRBJ2-4; maybe TRBD2 (6 bases). With 6 bases removed from V and 6 bases from J, the gap between germline ends came to 12 bases. The CDR3 length is 13 residues. CDR3 region: CASRMVGGNIQYF. The CDR3 DNA sequence: TGTGCCAGCAGGATGGTGGGGGGAAACATTCAGTACTTC.

V is TRBV7-2 and J is TRBJ2-1; weak D call: TRBD2 (7 bases). With 5 bases removed from V and 4 bases from J, the gap between germline ends came to 21 bases. CDR3 length: 17 amino acids. CDR1 and CDR2 from the germline V gene are SGHTA and FQGNSA. CDR3: CASSLRGRGGVYNEQFF. The CDR3 DNA reads TGTGCCAGCAGCCTCCGCGGCAGAGGGGGGGTTTACAATGAGCAGTTCTTC. Full variable domain (remainder filled in from reference TRBV7-2 and TRBJ2-1): GAGVSQSPSNKVTEKGKDVELRCDPISGHTALYWYRQSLGQGLEFLIYFQGNSAPDKSGLPSDRFSAERTGGSVSTLTIQRTQQEDSAVYLCASSLRGRGGVYNEQFFGPGTRLTVL.

This chain connects TRBV11-3 to TRBJ1-1, with 7 bases fitting TRBD1. The CDR3 extends over 15 amino acids. Unmatched junction bases numbered 11, after V lost 5 bases and J lost 5 bases. Germline CDR1 and CDR2: SGHNT and YENEEA. The chain's CDR3 is CASSTEQGFWTEAFF. The CDR3 DNA reads TGTGCCAGCAGCACCGAACAGGGGTTTTGGACTGAAGCTTTCTTT. Looking up the rest from reference TRBV11-3 and TRBJ1-1 gives the full variable domain: EAGVVQSPRYKIIEKKQPVAFWCNPISGHNTLYWYLQNLGQGPELLIRYENEEAVDDSQLPKDRFSAERLKGVDSTLKIQPAELGDSAVYLCASSTEQGFWTEAFFGQGTRLTVV.

The chain couples TRBV6-5 to TRBJ1-4; 7 bases fit TRBD1. CDR3 length: 15 amino acids. V dropped 5 bases and J dropped 7; count of bases not matched to a gene: 10. In germline, CDR1 is MNHEY, CDR2 SVGAGI. CDR3 protein: CASSLNRGISEKLFF. CDR3 DNA: TGTGCCAGCAGTCTTAACAGGGGTATTAGTGAAAAACTGTTTTTT.

The V and J genes are TRBV3-1 (or the pseudogene TRBV3-2) and TRBJ2-7; D perhaps matches TRBD1 (6 bases). Deletions cut 3 bases from V and 3 bases from J, with 21 bases between. There are 17 residues in the CDR3. Per the germline V gene, CDR1 is LGHDT and CDR2 is YNNKEL (reference sequence). This CDR3 is CASSQQGTGDIIYEQYF. DNA of the CDR3: TGTGCCAGCAGCCAGCAAGGTACCGGGGACATAATCTACGAGCAGTACTTC.

V gene TRBV5-6 combines with J gene TRBJ2-3; TRBD2 aligns across 8 bases. CDR1 and CDR2 from the germline V gene are SGHDT and YYEEEE. The CDR3 spans 16 residues. The V and J ends lost 2 bases and 3 bases, in that order; junction bases with no gene match: 8. This chain's CDR3 is CASSLRSGGPTDTQYF. The CDR3 nucleotides read TGTGCCAGCAGCTTAAGGTCGGGGGGGCCTACAGATACGCAGTATTTT.

V gene TRBV27 combines with J gene TRBJ1-2; a possible D gene is TRBD1 (5 bases). CDR1 and CDR2 (germline): MNHEY, SMNVEV (reference sequence). This CDR3 comprises 14 residues. The V end lost 5 bases, the J end lost 4 bases, and 14 bases lay between the germline ends. The CDR3: CASSPRGAFYGYTF. The DNA for the CDR3 is TGTGCCAGCAGTCCAAGGGGTGCCTTCTATGGCTACACCTTC.

The CDR3 DNA follows: TGTGCCATCAGTGGAGGGGGACAGGGGCGACTCTACACCTTC. This gives the protein CAISGGGQGRLYTF. The genes are TRBV10-3 and TRBJ1-2; 10 nucleotides match TRBD1. In germline, CDR1 is ENHRY, CDR2 SYGVKD. The J segment lost 10 bases and the V segment lost 4 bases, leaving 9 bases of the junction unmatched. The CDR3 consists of 14 residues.

This clone was seen a single time. The DNA for the CDR3 is TGTGCCAGCAGCCCACGGAGGGCGTGGGAGACCCAGTACTTC. Protein sequence: CASSPRRAWETQYF. J is TRBJ2-5 and V is TRBV3-1 (or the pseudogene TRBV3-2); D is possibly TRBD2 (6 bases). The ends were cut back, 4 bases at V and 5 bases at J, with 14 bases in the middle. Germline CDR1 and CDR2: LGHDT and YNNKEL (reference sequence). This CDR3 is 14 amino acids long.

A single count supports this clone. The chain recombines TRBV7-9 with TRBJ2-7; TRBD1 agrees at 7 bases. The length of the CDR3 is 12 residues. With V trimmed by 8 bases and J by 3 bases, 4 bases remained unmatched. The germline V gene encodes CDR1 SEHNR and CDR2 FQNEAQ (reference sequence). Written as DNA, the CDR3 is TGTGCCAGCGCCACAGGGGACTACGAGCAGTACTTC. It translates to CASATGDYEQYF.

The table lists this clone with a few counts. The rearrangement uses TRBV18 and TRBJ2-7; tentatively, D is TRBD1 (5 bases). Germline CDR1 is KGHSH and CDR2 is LQKENI. Trimming shortened V by 1 base and J by 2 bases, and 9 bases separated the two germline ends. This CDR3 has 14 residues. The CDR3 DNA follows: TGTGCCAGCTCACCACGAGTAGGGGCCTACGAGCAGTACTTC. Encoded protein: CASSPRVGAYEQYF.

The chain couples TRBV2 to TRBJ1-4; D gene uncertain. The CDR3 contains 13 residues. Trimming cost V 7 bases and J 8 bases, with 14 bases left between them. The V gene's germline CDR1 is SNHLY and CDR2 FYNNEI. In nucleotides, the CDR3 is TGTGCCAGCATTAGTCCCCGGTCCGAAAAACTGTTTTTT. Its translation: CASISPRSEKLFF.